This T cell receptor (beta chain) was obtained from a study of blood T cell repertoires in COVID-19. Study information: The analysed material was cDNA or gDNA that came from T cells, B-cell-depleted T cells, or PBMCs.

The study drew participants aged roughly 18 to 95 years from about two dozen US areas. Recovered status applied to Cohort 3 donors who had two consecutive negative PCRs. It also applied to those with clearance or with symptom resolution. Original processing notes: Estimated nucleated cell counts came from reference gene primer amplification. Libraries were prepared by immunoSEQ multiplex PCR; TCRdb keeps only in-frame clonotypes and omits some of them. V, J and clone size were drawn from that table, and D and trimming were deduced from the DNA. The sample shows 250,000 to 300,000 clones, around nine tenths of them seen only once. Sample: PBMCs or T cells enriched from blood (not recorded which). The TCR sequence derives from a woman aged 40-49 years who had recovered from COVID-19.

CDR3 loop: CASGQGQDSPLHF. The CDR3 coding sequence is TGTGCCAGCGGGCAGGGGCAGGATTCACCCCTCCACTTT. The chain employs TRBV7-3 and TRBJ1-6; D might be TRBD1 (6 bases). V dropped 8 bases and J dropped 8 bases, with 13 bases sitting between them. The CDR3 is made up of 13 amino acids. Germline V gives CDR1 SGHTA, CDR2 FQGTGA.